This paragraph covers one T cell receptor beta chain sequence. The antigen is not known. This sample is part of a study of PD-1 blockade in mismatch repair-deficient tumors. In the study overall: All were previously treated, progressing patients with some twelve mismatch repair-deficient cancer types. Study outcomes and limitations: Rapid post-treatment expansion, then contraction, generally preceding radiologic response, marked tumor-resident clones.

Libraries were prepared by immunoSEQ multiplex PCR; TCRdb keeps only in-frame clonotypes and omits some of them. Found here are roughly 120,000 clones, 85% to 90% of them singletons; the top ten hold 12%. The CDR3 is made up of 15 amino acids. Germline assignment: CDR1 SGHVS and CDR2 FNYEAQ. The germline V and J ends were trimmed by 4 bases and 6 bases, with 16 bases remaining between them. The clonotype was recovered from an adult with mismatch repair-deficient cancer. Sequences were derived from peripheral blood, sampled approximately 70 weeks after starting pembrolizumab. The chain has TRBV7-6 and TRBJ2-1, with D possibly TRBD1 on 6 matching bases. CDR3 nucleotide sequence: TGTGCCAGCAGCTCCATAGATGGACAGTCCAATGAGCAGTTCTTC. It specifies CASSSIDGQSNEQFF. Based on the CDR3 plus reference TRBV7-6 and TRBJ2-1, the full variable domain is GAGVSQSPRYKVTKRGQDVALRCDPISGHVSLYWYRQALGQGPEFLTYFNYEAQQDKSGLPNDRFSAERPEGSISTLTIQRTEQRDSAMYRCASSSIDGQSNEQFFGPGTRLTVL.